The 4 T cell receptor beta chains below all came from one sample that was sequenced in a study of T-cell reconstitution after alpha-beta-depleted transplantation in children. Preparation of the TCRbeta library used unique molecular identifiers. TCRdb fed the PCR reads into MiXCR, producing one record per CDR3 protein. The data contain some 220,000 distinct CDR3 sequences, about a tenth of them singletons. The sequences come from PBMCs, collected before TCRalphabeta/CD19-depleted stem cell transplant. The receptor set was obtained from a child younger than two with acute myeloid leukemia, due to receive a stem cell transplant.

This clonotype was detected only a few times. In DNA form, the CDR3 reads TGTGCCAGCAGTTACTCTCTAGCGACCGCGAACACCGGGGAGCTGTTTTTT. It translates to CASSYSLATANTGELFF. The chain employs TRBV6-2 or TRBV6-3 and TRBJ2-2; possible D gene TRBD2, 6 bases. Trimming pared 0 bases from V and 0 bases from J, leaving 11 bases between. Germline V gene sequence: CDR1 MNHEY, CDR2 SVGEGT. This CDR3 has 17 amino acids.

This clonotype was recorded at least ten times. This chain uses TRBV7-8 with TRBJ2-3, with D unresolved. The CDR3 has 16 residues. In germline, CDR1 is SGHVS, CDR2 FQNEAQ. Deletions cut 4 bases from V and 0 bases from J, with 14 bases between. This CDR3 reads CASSSDAAASTDTQYF. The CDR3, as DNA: TGTGCCAGCAGCTCCGACGCGGCAGCTAGCACAGATACGCAGTATTTT.

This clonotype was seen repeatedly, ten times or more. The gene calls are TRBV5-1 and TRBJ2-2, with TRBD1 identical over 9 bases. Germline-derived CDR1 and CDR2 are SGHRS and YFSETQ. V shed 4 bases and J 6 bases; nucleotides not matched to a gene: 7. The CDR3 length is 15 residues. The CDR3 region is CASSQTGGWAGELFF. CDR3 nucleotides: TGCGCCAGCAGCCAAACAGGGGGCTGGGCCGGGGAGCTGTTTTTT.

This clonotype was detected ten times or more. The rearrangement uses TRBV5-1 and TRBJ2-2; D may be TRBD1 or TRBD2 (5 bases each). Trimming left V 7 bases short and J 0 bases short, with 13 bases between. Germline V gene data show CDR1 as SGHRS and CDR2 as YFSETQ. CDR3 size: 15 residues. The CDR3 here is CASDEGTANTGELFF. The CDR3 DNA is TGCGCCAGCGATGAGGGGACGGCGAACACCGGGGAGCTGTTTTTT.